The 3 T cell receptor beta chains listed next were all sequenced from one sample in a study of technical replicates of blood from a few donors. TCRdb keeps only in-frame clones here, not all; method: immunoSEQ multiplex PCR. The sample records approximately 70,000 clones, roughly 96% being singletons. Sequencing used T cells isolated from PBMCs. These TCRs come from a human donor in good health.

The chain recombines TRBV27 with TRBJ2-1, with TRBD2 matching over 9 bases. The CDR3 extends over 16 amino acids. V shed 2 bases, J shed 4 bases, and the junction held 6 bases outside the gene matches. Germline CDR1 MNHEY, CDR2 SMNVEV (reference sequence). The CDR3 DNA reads TGTGCCAGCAGTTTACGGCGGGGGGGCTCTTACAATGAGCAGTTCTTC. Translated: CASSLRRGGSYNEQFF.

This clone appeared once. The CDR3 sequence is CASSLEGGPQETQYF. DNA for the CDR3: TGCGCCAGCAGCTTGGAAGGGGGCCCCCAAGAGACCCAGTACTTC. The chain recombines TRBV5-1 with TRBJ2-5; 7 nucleotides agree with TRBD1. V shed 0 bases and J 1 base; nucleotides not matched to a gene: 3. In germline, CDR1 is SGHRS, CDR2 YFSETQ. This CDR3 has 15 amino acids.

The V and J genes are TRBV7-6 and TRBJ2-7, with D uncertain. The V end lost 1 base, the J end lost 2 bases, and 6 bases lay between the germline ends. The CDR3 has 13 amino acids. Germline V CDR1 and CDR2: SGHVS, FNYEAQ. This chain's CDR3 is CASSLDSTYEQYF. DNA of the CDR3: TGTGCCAGCAGCTTAGACAGCACCTACGAGCAGTACTTC.